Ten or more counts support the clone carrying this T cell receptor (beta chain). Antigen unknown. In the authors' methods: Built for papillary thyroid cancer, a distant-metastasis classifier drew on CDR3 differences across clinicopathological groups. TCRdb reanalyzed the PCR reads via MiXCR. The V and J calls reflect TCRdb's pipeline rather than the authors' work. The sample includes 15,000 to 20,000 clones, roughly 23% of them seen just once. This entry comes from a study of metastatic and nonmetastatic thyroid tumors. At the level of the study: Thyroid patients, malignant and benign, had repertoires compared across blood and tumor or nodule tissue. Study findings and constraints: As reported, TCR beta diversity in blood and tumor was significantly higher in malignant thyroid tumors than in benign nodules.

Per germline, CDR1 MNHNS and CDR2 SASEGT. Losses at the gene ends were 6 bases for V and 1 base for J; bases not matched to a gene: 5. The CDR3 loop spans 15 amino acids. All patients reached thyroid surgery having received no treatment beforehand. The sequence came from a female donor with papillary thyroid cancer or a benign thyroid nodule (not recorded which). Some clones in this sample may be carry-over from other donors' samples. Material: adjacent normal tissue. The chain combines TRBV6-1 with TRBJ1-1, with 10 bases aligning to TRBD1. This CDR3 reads CASRTGGAGNTEAFF. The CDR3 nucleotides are TGTGCCAGCAGGACAGGGGGCGCCGGGAACACTGAAGCTTTCTTT.